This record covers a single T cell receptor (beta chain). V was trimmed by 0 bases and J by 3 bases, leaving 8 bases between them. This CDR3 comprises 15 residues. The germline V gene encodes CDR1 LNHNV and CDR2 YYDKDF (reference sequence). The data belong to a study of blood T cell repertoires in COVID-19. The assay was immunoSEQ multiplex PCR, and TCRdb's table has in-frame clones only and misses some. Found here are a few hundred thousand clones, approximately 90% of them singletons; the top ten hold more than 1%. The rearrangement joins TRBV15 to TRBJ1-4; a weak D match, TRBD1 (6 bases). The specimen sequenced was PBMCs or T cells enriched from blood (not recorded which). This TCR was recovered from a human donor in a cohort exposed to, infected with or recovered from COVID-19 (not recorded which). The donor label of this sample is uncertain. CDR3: CATSRDKGANEKLFF. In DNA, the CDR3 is TGTGCCACCAGCAGAGATAAGGGGGCTAATGAAAAACTGTTTTTT.